This T cell receptor (beta chain) is from a study of T cell repertoires in ileal Crohn's disease (dated by TCRdb to about 2019). Regarding the complete study: Median disease duration was roughly eight years, and roughly 35% of patients were identified as active smokers at the time of surgery. Every patient underwent surgery because of a complication, which was stricturing disease in 61% and penetrating disease in around 39%. About half of the patients received postoperative therapy: about a dozen received thiopurines and 15 to 20 received anti-TNF agents. TCR repertoire analysis was done in roughly 57 Crohn's disease patients from a prospective multicentre cohort. The study was conducted in parallel with a multicentre cohort built to find predictors of early endoscopic recurrence after ileocolonic resection. Endoscopic postoperative recurrence was defined by a Rutgeerts score above i0. A total of 170 or so mucosal samples from 57 patients were sequenced, collected from several sites on the surgical specimen and at postoperative endoscopy. General conclusions and limits of the study: Endoscopic recurrence was linked to a higher percentage of high-frequency clones at surgery, and recurrence occurred in every patient whose clonality exceeded 26.8% (18/57). Compared with CD4 T cells, sorted CD8 T cells held more high-frequency clones, which suggests that the mucosal expansions were mostly CD8. Only a subgroup of patients, of unstated size, had their mucosal CD4 and CD8 T cells sorted and sequenced. A significantly higher proportion of clonal expansions was observed in active smokers at surgery than in non-smokers (about 25% vs 18%, p=0.02).

A word on this clone: Its antigen is not yet known. No base-level quality is on record; no much larger clone is a single base apart.

The CDR3 numbers 15 residues from cysteine through phenylalanine. The retained sequence is limited to the CDR3, 45 bases, with the frame set at the first base. CDR1 is given as MRHNA and CDR2 as SNTAGT, both from the germline V gene. V has 2 bases trimmed and J has 6 bases trimmed; junction bases matching no gene number 5. Five hundred nanograms of biopsy DNA per sample were submitted for commercial TCRB immunosequencing. Adaptive Biotechnology amplified CDR3 regions from genomic DNA with a two-step multiplex PCR that controlled for amplification bias. Primers for every V and J gene segment were used in the first PCR, and barcodes and Illumina adapters were added in the second PCR. CDR3 libraries were sequenced using an Illumina instrument. The original pipeline was this. Analysis combined the vendor-provided pipelines with custom analysis of raw data in R/Bioconductor under R version 3.3.0. Clonality, which ranges from 0 to 1, was calculated as the inverse of the normalised Shannon entropy across all productive clones. High-frequency clones were defined as the share of the repertoire occupied by the top 100 clones, with only clones passing a 95% confidence test being retained. Overlap between samples was measured with the Morisita-Horn index, while repertoire diversity was measured with the Simpson index. The table comes from immuneACCESS by way of TCRdb, which keeps in-frame sequences with V and J called. Part of the clones is missing from these tables; in studies checked, under half for an unresolved V gene and the rest for unknown reasons. V and J calls and clone size come straight from that table; D and trimming were deduced from the DNA. This sample comprises tens of thousands of clones, roughly 81% of them detected only once. 4.5% to 6% of the sample is held by the ten biggest clonotypes.

Adults with ileal or ileocolonic Crohn's disease for whom ileocolonic resection was indicated were considered eligible. Whole ileal mucosal biopsies were kept frozen at -80 degrees C prior to DNA extraction. Genomic DNA was extracted from frozen whole biopsies using a TRizol-based method and was quantified with a NanoDrop 2000 spectrophotometer. Sequenced: ileal tissue. This TCR was sampled from an adult with Crohn's disease. Rearrangement joined TRBV6-4 to TRBJ2-2; TRBD2 lines up with 8 middle nucleotides. The CDR3 is CASSDVAGGSGELFF. Read as DNA, the sequence is TGTGCCAGCAGTGACGTTGCGGGGGGTTCCGGGGAGCTGTTTTTT.